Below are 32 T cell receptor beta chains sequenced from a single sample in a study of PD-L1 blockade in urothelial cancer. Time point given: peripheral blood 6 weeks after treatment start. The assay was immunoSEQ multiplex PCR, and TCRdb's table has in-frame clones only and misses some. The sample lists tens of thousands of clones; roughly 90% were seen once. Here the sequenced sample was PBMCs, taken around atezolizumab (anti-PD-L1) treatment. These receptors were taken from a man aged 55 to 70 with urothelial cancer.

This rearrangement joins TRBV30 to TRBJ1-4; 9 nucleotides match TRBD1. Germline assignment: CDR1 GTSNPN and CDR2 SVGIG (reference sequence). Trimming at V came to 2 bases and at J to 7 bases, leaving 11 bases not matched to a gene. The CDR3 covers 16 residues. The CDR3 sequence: CAWSPSWGQGFEKLFF. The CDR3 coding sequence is TGTGCCTGGAGTCCCTCGTGGGGACAGGGTTTTGAAAAACTGTTTTTT.

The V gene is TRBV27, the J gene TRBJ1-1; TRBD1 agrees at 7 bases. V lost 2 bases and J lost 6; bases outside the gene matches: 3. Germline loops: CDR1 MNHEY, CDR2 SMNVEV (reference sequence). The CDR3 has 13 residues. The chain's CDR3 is CASSLGGGAEAFF. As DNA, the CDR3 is TGTGCCAGCAGTTTAGGAGGGGGCGCTGAAGCTTTCTTT.

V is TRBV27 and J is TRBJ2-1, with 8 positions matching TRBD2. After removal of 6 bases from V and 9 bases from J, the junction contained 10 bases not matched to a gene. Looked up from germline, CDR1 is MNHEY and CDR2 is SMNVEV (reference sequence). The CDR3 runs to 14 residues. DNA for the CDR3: TGTGCCAGCAGACTAGCGGTGACCGATATTGAGCAGTTCTTC. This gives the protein CASRLAVTDIEQFF.

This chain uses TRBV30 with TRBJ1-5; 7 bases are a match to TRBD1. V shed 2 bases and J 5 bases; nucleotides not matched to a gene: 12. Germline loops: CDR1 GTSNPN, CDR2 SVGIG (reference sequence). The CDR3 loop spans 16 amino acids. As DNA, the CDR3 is TGTGCCTGGAGTCGACCCTCCGGGAGGGGGCATCAGCCCCAGCATTTT. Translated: CAWSRPSGRGHQPQHF. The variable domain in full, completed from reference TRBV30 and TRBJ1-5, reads SQTIHQWPATLVQPVGSPLSLECTVEGTSNPNLYWYRQAAGRGLQLLFYSVGIGQISSEVPQNLSASRPQDRQFILSSKKLLLSDSGFYLCAWSRPSGRGHQPQHFGDGTRLSIL.

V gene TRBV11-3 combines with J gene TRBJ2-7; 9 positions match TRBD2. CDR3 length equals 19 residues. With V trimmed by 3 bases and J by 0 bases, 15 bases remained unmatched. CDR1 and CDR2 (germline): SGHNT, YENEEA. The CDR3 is CASSFRAGGYSSNSYEQYF. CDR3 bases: TGTGCCAGCAGCTTCCGAGCGGGGGGCTATTCATCTAACTCCTACGAGCAGTACTTC.

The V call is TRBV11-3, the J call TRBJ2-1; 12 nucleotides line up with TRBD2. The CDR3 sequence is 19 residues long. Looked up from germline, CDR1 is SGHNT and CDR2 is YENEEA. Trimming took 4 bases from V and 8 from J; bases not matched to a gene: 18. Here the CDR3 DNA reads TGTGCCAGCAGCTCCCTCCCCCCGTCCACTAGCGGGGGGATGTATGAGCAGTTCTTC. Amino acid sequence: CASSSLPPSTSGGMYEQFF.

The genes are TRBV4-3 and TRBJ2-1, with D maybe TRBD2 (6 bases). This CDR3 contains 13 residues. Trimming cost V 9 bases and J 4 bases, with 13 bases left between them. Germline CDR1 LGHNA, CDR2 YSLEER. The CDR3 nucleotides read TGCGCCAGTAGCAGACTAGGATACAATGAGCAGTTCTTC. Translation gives CASSRLGYNEQFF.

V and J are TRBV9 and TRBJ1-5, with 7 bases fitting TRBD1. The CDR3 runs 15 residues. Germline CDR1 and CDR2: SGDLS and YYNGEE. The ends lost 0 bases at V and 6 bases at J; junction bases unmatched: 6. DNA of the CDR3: TGTGCCAGCAGCGTAGGACAGGGTGCGGGTCAGCCCCAGCATTTT. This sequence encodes CASSVGQGAGQPQHF.

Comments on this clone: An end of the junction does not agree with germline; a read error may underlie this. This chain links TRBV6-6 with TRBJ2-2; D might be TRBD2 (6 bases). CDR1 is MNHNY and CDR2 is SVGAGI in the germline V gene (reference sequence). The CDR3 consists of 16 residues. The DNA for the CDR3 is TGTGCCAGCAGTCACTCCGGGACTGCGAACACCGGGGAGCTGTTTTTT. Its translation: CASSHSGTANTGELFF.

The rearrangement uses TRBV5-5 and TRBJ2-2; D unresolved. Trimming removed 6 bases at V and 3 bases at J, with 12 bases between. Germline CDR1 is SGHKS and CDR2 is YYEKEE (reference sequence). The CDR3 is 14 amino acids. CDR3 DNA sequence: TGTGCCAGCACCCCGCGCCTTTACACCGGGGAGCTGTTTTTT. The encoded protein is CASTPRLYTGELFF. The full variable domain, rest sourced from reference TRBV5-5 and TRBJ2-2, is DAGVTQSPTHLIKTRGQQVTLRCSPISGHKSVSWYQQVLGQGPQFIFQYYEKEERGRGNFPDRFSARQFPNYSSELNVNALLLGDSALYLCASTPRLYTGELFFGEGSRLTVL.

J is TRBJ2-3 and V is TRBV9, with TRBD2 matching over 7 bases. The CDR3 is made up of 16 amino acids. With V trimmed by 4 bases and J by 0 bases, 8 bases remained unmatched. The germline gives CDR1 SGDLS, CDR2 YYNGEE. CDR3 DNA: TGTGCCAGCAGCATTGTGGGAGGGAAGAGCACAGATACGCAGTATTTT. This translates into CASSIVGGKSTDTQYF.

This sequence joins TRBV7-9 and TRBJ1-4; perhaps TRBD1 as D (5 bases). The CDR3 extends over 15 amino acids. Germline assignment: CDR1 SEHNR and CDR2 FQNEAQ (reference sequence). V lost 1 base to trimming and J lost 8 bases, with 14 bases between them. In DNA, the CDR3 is TGTGCCAGCAGCTTAGTCGGGGGAAAGGGAGAAAAACTGTTTTTT. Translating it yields CASSLVGGKGEKLFF.

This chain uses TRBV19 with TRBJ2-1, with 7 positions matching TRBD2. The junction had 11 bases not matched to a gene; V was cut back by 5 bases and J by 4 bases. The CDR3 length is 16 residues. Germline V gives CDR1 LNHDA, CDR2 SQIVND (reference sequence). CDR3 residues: CASSPQTAGEYNEQFF. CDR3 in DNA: TGTGCCAGTAGTCCGCAGACTGCGGGAGAATACAATGAGCAGTTCTTC.

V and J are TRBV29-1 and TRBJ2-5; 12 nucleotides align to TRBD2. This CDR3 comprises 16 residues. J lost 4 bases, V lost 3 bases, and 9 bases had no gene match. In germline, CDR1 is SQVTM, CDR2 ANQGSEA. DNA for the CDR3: TGCAGCGTTGAGCCCCTCGGACTAGCGGGATCAGAGACCCAGTACTTC. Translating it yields CSVEPLGLAGSETQYF.

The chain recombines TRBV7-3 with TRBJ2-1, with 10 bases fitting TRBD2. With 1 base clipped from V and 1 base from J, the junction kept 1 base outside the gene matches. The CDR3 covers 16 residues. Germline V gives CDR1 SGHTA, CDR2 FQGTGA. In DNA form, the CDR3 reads TGTGCCAGCAGCTTAAATAGCGGGGGGTCCTACAATGAGCAGTTCTTC. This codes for CASSLNSGGSYNEQFF.

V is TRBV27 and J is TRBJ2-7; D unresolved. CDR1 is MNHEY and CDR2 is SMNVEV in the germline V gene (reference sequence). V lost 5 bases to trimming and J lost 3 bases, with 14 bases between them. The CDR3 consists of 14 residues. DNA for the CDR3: TGTGCCAGCAGTCCCCGGGTGGCGGTCTACGAGCAGTACTTC. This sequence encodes CASSPRVAVYEQYF.

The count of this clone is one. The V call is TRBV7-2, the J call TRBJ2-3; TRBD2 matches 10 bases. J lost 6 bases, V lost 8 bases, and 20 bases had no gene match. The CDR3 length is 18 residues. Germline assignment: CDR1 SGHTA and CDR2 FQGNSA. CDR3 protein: CASSSFPRSGRARDTQYF. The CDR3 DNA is TGTGCCAGCTCCTCATTTCCAAGGAGCGGGAGGGCCAGGGATACGCAGTATTTT.

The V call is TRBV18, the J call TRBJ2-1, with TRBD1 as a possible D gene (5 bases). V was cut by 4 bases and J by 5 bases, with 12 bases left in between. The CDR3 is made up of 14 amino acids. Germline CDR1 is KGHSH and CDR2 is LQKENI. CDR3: CASSRFTGHNEQFF. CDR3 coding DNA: TGTGCCAGCTCACGGTTTACAGGCCACAATGAGCAGTTCTTC.

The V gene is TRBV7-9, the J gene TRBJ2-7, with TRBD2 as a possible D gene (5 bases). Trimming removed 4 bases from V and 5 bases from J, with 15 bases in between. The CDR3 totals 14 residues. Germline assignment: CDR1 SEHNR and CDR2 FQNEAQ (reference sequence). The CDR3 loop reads CASSSWTPWDEQYF. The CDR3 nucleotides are TGTGCCAGCAGCTCCTGGACTCCCTGGGACGAGCAGTACTTC.

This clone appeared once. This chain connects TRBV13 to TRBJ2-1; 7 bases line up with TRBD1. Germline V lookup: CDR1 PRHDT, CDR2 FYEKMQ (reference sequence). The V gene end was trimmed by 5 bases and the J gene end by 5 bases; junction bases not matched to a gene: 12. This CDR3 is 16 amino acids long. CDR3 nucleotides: TGTGCCAGCAGCCTGCCCGACAGGGAGTTAAACAATGAGCAGTTCTTC. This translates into CASSLPDRELNNEQFF.

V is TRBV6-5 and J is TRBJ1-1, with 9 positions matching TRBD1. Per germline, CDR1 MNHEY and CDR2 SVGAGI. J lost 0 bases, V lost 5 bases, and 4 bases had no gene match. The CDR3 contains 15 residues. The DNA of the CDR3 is TGTGCCAGCAGTACCGGACAGGGGTTGAACACTGAAGCTTTCTTT. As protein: CASSTGQGLNTEAFF.

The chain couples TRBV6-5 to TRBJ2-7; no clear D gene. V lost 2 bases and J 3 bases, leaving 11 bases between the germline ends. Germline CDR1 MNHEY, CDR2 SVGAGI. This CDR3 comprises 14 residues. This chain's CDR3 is CASSYRQTYYEQYF. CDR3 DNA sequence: TGTGCCAGCAGTTACCGTCAGACATACTACGAGCAGTACTTC.

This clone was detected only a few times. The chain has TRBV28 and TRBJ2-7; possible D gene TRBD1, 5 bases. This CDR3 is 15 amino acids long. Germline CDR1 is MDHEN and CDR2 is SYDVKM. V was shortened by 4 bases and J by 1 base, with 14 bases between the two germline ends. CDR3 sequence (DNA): TGTGCCAGCAGTTCCCCCCGGCAGGGTTCCTACGAGCAGTACTTC. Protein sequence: CASSSPRQGSYEQYF.

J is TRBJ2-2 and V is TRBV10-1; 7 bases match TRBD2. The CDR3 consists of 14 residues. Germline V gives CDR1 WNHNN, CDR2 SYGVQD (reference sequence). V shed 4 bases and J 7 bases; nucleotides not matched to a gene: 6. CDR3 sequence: CASSAGRELGELFF. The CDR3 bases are TGCGCCAGCAGTGCGGGGAGGGAACTCGGGGAGCTGTTTTTT.

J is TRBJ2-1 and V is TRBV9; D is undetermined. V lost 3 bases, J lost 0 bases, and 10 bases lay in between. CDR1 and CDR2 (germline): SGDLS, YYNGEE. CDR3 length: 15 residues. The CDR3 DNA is TGTGCCAGCAGCGCGACAACAACCTCCTACAATGAGCAGTTCTTC. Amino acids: CASSATTTSYNEQFF.

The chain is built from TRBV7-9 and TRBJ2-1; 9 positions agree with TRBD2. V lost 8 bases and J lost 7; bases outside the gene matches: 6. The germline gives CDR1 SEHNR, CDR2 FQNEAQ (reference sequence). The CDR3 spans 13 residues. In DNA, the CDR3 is TGTGCCAGCTTAGCGGGAGTTGGTAATGAGCAGTTCTTC. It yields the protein CASLAGVGNEQFF.

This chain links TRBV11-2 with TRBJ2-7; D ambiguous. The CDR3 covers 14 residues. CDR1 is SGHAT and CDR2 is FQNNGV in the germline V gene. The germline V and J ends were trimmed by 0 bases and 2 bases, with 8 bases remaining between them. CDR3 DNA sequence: TGTGCCAGCAGCTTAGACGCAAGCCCCTACGAGCAGTACTTC. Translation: CASSLDASPYEQYF.

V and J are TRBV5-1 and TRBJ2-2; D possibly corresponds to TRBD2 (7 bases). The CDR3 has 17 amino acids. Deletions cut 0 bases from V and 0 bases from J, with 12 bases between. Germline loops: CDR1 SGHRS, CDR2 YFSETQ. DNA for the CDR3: TGCGCCAGCAGCTTGGTACGGGGGGCAGCGAACACCGGGGAGCTGTTTTTT. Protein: CASSLVRGAANTGELFF.

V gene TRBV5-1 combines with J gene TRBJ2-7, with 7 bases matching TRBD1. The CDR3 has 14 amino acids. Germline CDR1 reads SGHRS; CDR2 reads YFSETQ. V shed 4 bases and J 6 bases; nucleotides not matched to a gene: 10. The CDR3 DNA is TGCGCCAGCAGCCGGGACAGTCAATTCGGCGAGCAGTACTTC. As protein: CASSRDSQFGEQYF.

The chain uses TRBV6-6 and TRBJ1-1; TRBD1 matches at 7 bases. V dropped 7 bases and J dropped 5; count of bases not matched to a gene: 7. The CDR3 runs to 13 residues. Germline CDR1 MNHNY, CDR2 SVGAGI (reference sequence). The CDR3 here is CASTRGLGTEAFF. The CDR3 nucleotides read TGTGCCAGCACCAGGGGGTTGGGAACTGAAGCTTTCTTT.

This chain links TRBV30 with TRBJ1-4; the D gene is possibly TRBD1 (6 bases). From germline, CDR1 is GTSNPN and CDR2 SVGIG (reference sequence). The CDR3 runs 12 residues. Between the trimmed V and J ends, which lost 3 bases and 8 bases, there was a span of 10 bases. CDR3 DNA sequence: TGTGCCTGGAGGACAGGATGGGAAAAACTGTTTTTT. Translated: CAWRTGWEKLFF.

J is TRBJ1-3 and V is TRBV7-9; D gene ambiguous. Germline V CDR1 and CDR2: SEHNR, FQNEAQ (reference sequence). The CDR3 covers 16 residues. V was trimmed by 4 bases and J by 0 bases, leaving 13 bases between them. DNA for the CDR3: TGTGCCAGCAGCTCTCTTGTGGGAGGCTCTGGAAACACCATATATTTT. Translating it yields CASSSLVGGSGNTIYF.